What follows are 10 T cell receptor beta chains derived from one specimen sequenced in a study of T cell responses to AZD1222 COVID-19 vaccine. Generated by immunoSEQ multiplex PCR, the TCRdb table keeps only in-frame clones and is missing some. Of about 140,000 clones listed, 70% to 90% are singletons. The sequences come from peripheral blood, collected on day 0 of AZD1222 vaccination. These TCRs come from an adult in good health.

This chain links TRBV5-1 with TRBJ2-2, with D unclear. Trimming removed 5 bases at V and 3 bases at J, with 2 bases between. The CDR3 sequence is 11 residues long. Looked up from germline, CDR1 is SGHRS and CDR2 is YFSETQ. The CDR3 DNA is TGCGCCAGCAGGTACACCGGGGAGCTGTTTTTT. It specifies CASRYTGELFF.

The chain uses TRBV7-2 and TRBJ1-1, with TRBD1 matching 8 bases. Germline CDR1 is SGHTA and CDR2 is FQGNSA. This CDR3 is built from 14 residues. After removal of 5 bases from V and 4 bases from J, the junction contained 6 bases not matched to a gene. The CDR3 loop reads CASSLRQGSTEAFF. CDR3 nucleotides: TGTGCCAGCAGCCTTAGACAGGGGAGCACTGAAGCTTTCTTT.

J is TRBJ2-7 and V is TRBV11-3; D possibly corresponds to TRBD2 (5 bases). The ends were cut back, 1 base at V and 6 bases at J, with 13 bases in the middle. This CDR3 is built from 14 residues. Looked up from germline, CDR1 is SGHNT and CDR2 is YENEEA. Written as DNA, the CDR3 is TGTGCCAGCAGCTTAGGCGAACTAGGAGCCGAGCAGTACTTC. Translating it yields CASSLGELGAEQYF.

V gene TRBV2 combines with J gene TRBJ1-5; possible D gene TRBD1, 5 bases. V lost 7 bases, J lost 5 bases, and 24 bases lay in between. Germline loops: CDR1 SNHLY, CDR2 FYNNEI. The CDR3 covers 17 residues. CDR3 bases: TGTGCCAGCACGGGGCAAGTACCGCAATTCTGGGATCAGCCCCAGCATTTT. This translates into CASTGQVPQFWDQPQHF. Drawing the rest from reference TRBV2 and TRBJ1-5, the complete variable domain is EPEVTQTPSHQVTQMGQEVILRCVPISNHLYFYWYRQILGQKVEFLVSFYNNEISEKSEIFDDQFSVERPDGSNFTLKIRSTKLEDSAMYFCASTGQVPQFWDQPQHFGDGTRLSIL.

The sample holds one count of this clone. CDR3 region: CASSYGLAYEQYF. The CDR3, as DNA: TGTGCCAGCAGTTACGGGCTTGCCTACGAGCAGTACTTC. This chain uses TRBV6-6 with TRBJ2-7; no firm D call. Trimming shortened V by 2 bases and J by 2 bases, and 7 bases separated the two germline ends. This CDR3 has 13 amino acids. Germline V gene data show CDR1 as MNHNY and CDR2 as SVGAGI (reference sequence).

The V gene is TRBV28, the J gene TRBJ2-7; 11 bases line up with TRBD2. Germline CDR1 MDHEN, CDR2 SYDVKM. Germline trimming cut 2 bases from V and 1 base from J; bases unmatched to any gene: 10. This CDR3 is built from 18 residues. The CDR3 region is CASSLRRTSGPTSYEQYF. CDR3 DNA: TGTGCCAGCAGTTTACGGAGGACTAGCGGGCCGACTTCCTACGAGCAGTACTTC.

V gene TRBV3-1 (or the pseudogene TRBV3-2) combines with J gene TRBJ1-5; D unclear. The CDR3 is 12 residues long. Germline V gene sequence: CDR1 LGHDT, CDR2 YNNKEL (reference sequence). The V gene lost 4 bases and the J gene lost 4 bases, with 5 bases spanning the gap. DNA for the CDR3: TGTGCCAGCAGCCGGCAGAATCAGCCCCAGCATTTT. Residues: CASSRQNQPQHF.

V gene TRBV18 combines with J gene TRBJ1-2; 8 bases line up with TRBD1. Trimming took 6 bases from V and 8 from J; bases not matched to a gene: 14. CDR3 length: 15 amino acids. Germline values: CDR1 KGHSH, CDR2 LQKENI. Written as DNA, the CDR3 is TGTGCCAGCTCCACCGGATCGCAGGGGGCGACCGGCTACACCTTC. Translated, it gives CASSTGSQGATGYTF.

The gene calls are TRBV28 and TRBJ2-5; D remains unclear. The V end lost 8 bases, the J end lost 5 bases, and 15 bases lay between the germline ends. The CDR3 totals 13 residues. Germline V gene sequence: CDR1 MDHEN, CDR2 SYDVKM. In DNA form, the CDR3 reads TGTGCCAGCGTAGGTTCGTGGGTCGAGACCCAGTACTTC. It is translated as CASVGSWVETQYF. The full variable domain, rest sourced from reference TRBV28 and TRBJ2-5, is DVKVTQSSRYLVKRTGEKVFLECVQDMDHENMFWYRQDPGLGLRLIYFSYDVKMKEKGDIPEGYSVSREKKERFSLILESASTNQTSMYLCASVGSWVETQYFGPGTRLLVL.

This clone has a handful of counts. The J gene is TRBJ2-2, the V gene TRBV6-5; D unresolved. This CDR3 is built from 12 residues. The V and J ends lost 7 bases and 3 bases respectively, with 6 bases between them. Germline CDR1 MNHEY, CDR2 SVGAGI. CDR3: CASKVYTGELFF. CDR3 sequence (DNA): TGTGCCAGCAAAGTGTACACCGGGGAGCTGTTTTTT.